These T cell receptor beta chains were read from a single sample in a study of cytomegalovirus exposure and HLA in healthy donors. Clones were sequenced by immunoSEQ multiplex PCR, and TCRdb holds only the in-frame ones, with some missing. The table records some 86,000 clones, roughly 77% of them present only once. The sample taken for sequencing was PBMCs. All receptors come from a woman aged 35 to 49 in good health and CMV-seropositive. The conserved cysteine and the conserved F or W are not part of the CDR3 here. Fields, in order: CDR3 length, J gene, clone size, V gene, CDR3 protein. Clone size is not always given. Where it is, it says once, few, many or a class for expanded clones.

11,TRBJ2-1,NA,TRBV29-1,SVVAGGYNEQF
12,TRBJ2-7,NA,TRBV4-1,ASSQDTVAYEQY
10,TRBJ1-2,NA,TRBV29-1,SVSGLNYGYT
14,TRBJ2-1,NA,TRBV2,ASHDLWTSGYNEQF
13,TRBJ1-5,NA,TRBV7-9,ASSLAGTGVQPQH
15,TRBJ1-4,few,TRBV5-8,ASSLVNSYATNEKLF
15,TRBJ1-1,NA,TRBV7-9,ASSNSGTGGADTEAF
11,TRBJ2-5,NA,TRBV30,AWSVQNLETQY
11,TRBJ2-7,NA,TRBV5-1,ASSYSSGYEQY
13,TRBJ1-5,NA,TRBV19,ASSGTGGGNQPQH
13,TRBJ2-7,NA,TRBV5-1,ASSWGAGEVNEQY
14,TRBJ2-1,NA,TRBV18,ASSPARTGAYNEQF
13,TRBJ1-1,NA,TRBV5-1,ASSLRTGESTEAF
12,TRBJ1-1,NA,TRBV11-1,ASSLWSGNTEAF
12,TRBJ1-5,NA,TRBV6-5,ASRRGGINQPQH
11,TRBJ2-5,NA,TRBV14,ASSRDFQETQY
13,TRBJ2-7,NA,TRBV6-5,ASSSPAGVTYEQY
13,TRBJ1-2,NA,TRBV7-9,ASTEHDHRGYGYT
11,TRBJ2-5,NA,TRBV28,ASSLGVWETQY
12,TRBJ2-1,few,TRBV29-1,SAWTSGRLDEQF
13,TRBJ1-2,NA,TRBV9,ASSVLGQAWDGYT
13,TRBJ2-1,NA,TRBV5-8,ASSLAVEGAGEQF
11,TRBJ2-7,NA,TRBV9,ASSVVEGSEQY
12,TRBJ1-2,NA,TRBV5-1,ASSTLTGVYGHT
10,TRBJ2-1,few,TRBV29-1,SYRQGVHEQF
10,TRBJ2-7,NA,TRBV5-6,ASSLGRVKEY
12,TRBJ1-1,few,TRBV4-1,ASSTGFMNTEAF
12,TRBJ2-5,NA,TRBV5-8,ASSLTGIQETQY
12,TRBJ2-2,once,TRBV4-2,ASSHKGATGELF
17,TRBJ2-1,once,TRBV19,ASSMRLAGEAISYNEQF
12,TRBJ2-1,NA,TRBV19,ASSMDRVDNEQF
16,TRBJ2-1,few,TRBV4-3,ASSQDAGTSGSSNEQF
14,TRBJ2-7,NA,TRBV4-2,ASSTSALAATYEQY
13,TRBJ1-2,NA,TRBV30,AWSVRATHRVGYT
12,TRBJ1-5,few,TRBV19,ATRDRGGNQPQH
12,TRBJ2-3,many,TRBV30,ASPLGGSTDTQY
14,TRBJ2-2,NA,TRBV5-1,ASSSRLAGGPGELF
12,TRBJ1-1,NA,TRBV28,ASPPRGRFSEAF
15,TRBJ1-1,NA,TRBV7-9,ASSPLPGTAFNTEAF
16,TRBJ2-3,NA,TRBV28,ASSSPGLAGGGTDTQY
14,TRBJ2-2,NA,TRBV7-6,ASSLRLAGNTGELF
12,TRBJ1-1,NA,TRBV19,ASSTLQGATEAF
16,TRBJ2-2,once,TRBV25-1,ASSVGEIAGEVTGELF
13,TRBJ1-5,NA,TRBV5-1,ASSLEGLGNQPQH
15,TRBJ1-1,few,TRBV27,ASSSPQGARDRTEAF
12,TRBJ1-3,NA,TRBV7-9,ASSETDSGNTIY
13,TRBJ1-1,NA,TRBV7-2,ASSLSLIMNTEAF
13,TRBJ2-1,NA,TRBV2,ASGHLGQGDPEQF
13,TRBJ2-1,NA,TRBV13,ASSSGTQGNNEQF
11,TRBJ1-6,NA,TRBV6-5,ASSLRESSPLH
11,TRBJ2-1,NA,TRBV4-2,ASSLRSPDEQF